The 11 T cell receptor beta chains listed next were all sequenced from one sample in a study of neoadjuvant anti-PD-1 for oral cavity cancer. Time point described: after neoadjuvant nivolumab, at surgical resection. Using immunoSEQ multiplex PCR, the repertoire was profiled, and TCRdb retains in-frame clones only, with some absent. The sample includes approximately 13,000 clones, roughly three quarters of them seen just once. Specimen: PBMCs, collected after nivolumab (anti-PD-1) treatment. All receptors derive from a person aged 40 to 85 with oral cavity squamous cell carcinoma.

The rearrangement joins TRBV6-1 to TRBJ2-2; D ambiguous. The CDR3 is 11 residues long. V was cut by 9 bases and J by 8 bases, with 10 bases left in between. Germline CDR1 is MNHNS and CDR2 is SASEGT. The CDR3 loop is CASYAVGELFF. The CDR3 nucleotides read TGTGCCAGTTACGCCGTTGGGGAGCTGTTTTTT.

This chain's CDR3 is CATSREAGPYGYTF. The CDR3 DNA reads as TGTGCCACCAGCAGAGAAGCGGGACCCTATGGCTACACCTTC. The chain is built from TRBV15 and TRBJ1-2, with D tentatively TRBD1 (5 bases). The CDR3 is made up of 14 amino acids. Per the germline V gene, CDR1 is LNHNV and CDR2 is YYDKDF (reference sequence). V was clipped by 0 bases and J by 4 bases, with 9 bases between them.

This chain connects TRBV5-5 to TRBJ2-2; D tentatively reads TRBD1 or TRBD2 (5 bases each). CDR1 is SGHKS, CDR2 YYEKEE, per germline (reference sequence). CDR3 size: 17 residues. The V end lost 4 bases, the J end lost 5 bases, and 21 bases lay between the germline ends. CDR3 protein: CASSVSPGTGGTGELFF. The DNA for the CDR3 is TGTGCCAGCAGCGTAAGCCCGGGGACGGGTGGAACCGGGGAGCTGTTTTTT.

This clone was seen only a few times. The chain uses TRBV9 and TRBJ2-5, with D unresolved. Germline V gene data show CDR1 as SGDLS and CDR2 as YYNGEE. The CDR3 has 15 amino acids. V dropped 4 bases and J dropped 1 base, with 14 bases sitting between them. CDR3 nucleotide sequence: TGTGCCAGCAGCCCGGATCTAGTGCTCCAAGAGACCCAGTACTTC. Amino acid sequence: CASSPDLVLQETQYF.

The V gene is TRBV15, the J gene TRBJ1-3; no clear D. V was cut by 8 bases and J by 0 bases, with 14 bases left in between. The CDR3 is made up of 15 amino acids. Germline V gene sequence: CDR1 LNHNV, CDR2 YYDKDF (reference sequence). The CDR3 nucleotides read TGTGCCACCGAGGACGTCATGAGCTCTGGAAACACCATATATTTT. Translation: CATEDVMSSGNTIYF.

The chain joins TRBV9 to TRBJ1-3, with 7 nucleotides matching TRBD1. CDR3 length equals 17 residues. Per the germline V gene, CDR1 is SGDLS and CDR2 is YYNGEE. J was trimmed by 0 bases and V by 0 bases; bases with no gene match: 6. In DNA, the CDR3 is TGTGCCAGCAGCGTAGCTTCGGGACAGACCTCTGGAAACACCATATATTTT. Translated, it gives CASSVASGQTSGNTIYF. The full variable domain, its missing parts supplied by reference TRBV9 and TRBJ1-3, is DSGVTQTPKHLITATGQRVTLRCSPRSGDLSVYWYQQSLDQGLQFLIQYYNGEERAKGNILERFSAQQFPDLHSELNLSSLELGDSALYFCASSVASGQTSGNTIYFGEGSWLTVV.

V gene TRBV6-6 combines with J gene TRBJ2-1, with D maybe TRBD1 (6 bases). The germline gives CDR1 MNHNY, CDR2 SVGAGI (reference sequence). With 2 bases removed from V and 0 bases from J, the gap between germline ends came to 8 bases. The CDR3 has 15 amino acids. The CDR3 nucleotides read TGTGCCAGCAGTTACGAAGGGGGCTCCTACAATGAGCAGTTCTTC. Translation: CASSYEGGSYNEQFF.

The V call is TRBV6-1, the J call TRBJ2-7; D call uncertain. V gave up 2 bases and J gave up 6 bases, with 8 bases separating them. The CDR3 is 12 amino acids. The germline CDR1 and CDR2 sequences are MNHNS and SASEGT. Here the CDR3 DNA reads TGTGCCAGCAGTGAATATAGGTTCGAGCAGTACTTC. It specifies CASSEYRFEQYF.

The chain couples TRBV5-1 to TRBJ2-5; 9 positions match TRBD1. J lost 5 bases, V lost 4 bases, and 12 bases had no gene match. The CDR3 totals 16 residues. Germline V CDR1 and CDR2: SGHRS, YFSETQ. CDR3 amino acids: CASSNQPGQGGETQYF. CDR3 coding DNA: TGCGCCAGCAGCAACCAACCGGGACAGGGCGGGGAGACCCAGTACTTC.

The chain has TRBV7-2 and TRBJ1-5; 7 bases agree with TRBD1. This CDR3 has 15 residues. The trim removed 1 base at V and 4 bases at J, leaving 4 bases unmatched. CDR1 and CDR2 from the germline V gene are SGHTA and FQGNSA. The CDR3 region has the DNA TGTGCCAGCAGCTTAGAACAGGGGAAAAATCAGCCCCAGCATTTT. Translation: CASSLEQGKNQPQHF.

This clone was seen once. The chain carries TRBV9 and TRBJ2-7, with a tentative D call TRBD2 (6 bases). CDR1 is SGDLS, CDR2 YYNGEE, per germline. Trimming cost V 4 bases and J 0 bases, with 23 bases left between them. The CDR3 length is 18 residues. The CDR3 here is CASSFGTEGLGGSYEQYF. The CDR3 DNA is TGTGCCAGCAGCTTCGGGACGGAGGGCCTGGGGGGCTCCTACGAGCAGTACTTC. Full variable domain (missing parts from reference TRBV9 and TRBJ2-7): DSGVTQTPKHLITATGQRVTLRCSPRSGDLSVYWYQQSLDQGLQFLIQYYNGEERAKGNILERFSAQQFPDLHSELNLSSLELGDSALYFCASSFGTEGLGGSYEQYFGPGTRLTVT.